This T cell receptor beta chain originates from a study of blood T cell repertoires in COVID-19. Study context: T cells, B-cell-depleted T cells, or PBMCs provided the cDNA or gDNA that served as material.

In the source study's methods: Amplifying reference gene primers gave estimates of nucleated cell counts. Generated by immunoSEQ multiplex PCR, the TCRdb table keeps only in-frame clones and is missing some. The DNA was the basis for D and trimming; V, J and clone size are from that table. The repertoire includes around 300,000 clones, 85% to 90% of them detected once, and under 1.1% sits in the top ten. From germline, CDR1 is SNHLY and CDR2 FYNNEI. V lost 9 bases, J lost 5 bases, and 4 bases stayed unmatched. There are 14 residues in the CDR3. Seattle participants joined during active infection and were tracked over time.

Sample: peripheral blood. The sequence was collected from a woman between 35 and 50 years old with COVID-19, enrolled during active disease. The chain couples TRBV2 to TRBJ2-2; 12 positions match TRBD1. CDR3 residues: CASWDRGRTGELFF. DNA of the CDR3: TGTGCCAGTTGGGACAGGGGGCGAACCGGGGAGCTGTTTTTT. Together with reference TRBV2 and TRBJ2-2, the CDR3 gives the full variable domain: EPEVTQTPSHQVTQMGQEVILRCVPISNHLYFYWYRQILGQKVEFLVSFYNNEISEKSEIFDDQFSVERPDGSNFTLKIRSTKLEDSAMYFCASWDRGRTGELFFGEGSRLTVL.